The entry that follows covers one TCR beta chain sequence. The specificity of this receptor is unknown. No quality values exist for individual bases; no much larger clone is one base distant. Genomic DNA was extracted using an AllPrep DNA/RNA Kit, and TCRbeta CDR3 regions were amplified using the immunoSEQ hsTCRb Kit. Turning to the authors' computational methods: Productive rearrangements were in-frame CDR3 nucleotide sequences without stop codons, analyzed in immunoSEQ Analyzer 3.0. Sample overlap was measured using the Morisita index, while clonality was calculated from productive entropy normalized to the number of productive rearrangements. Here the immuneACCESS table is served through TCRdb, limited to in-frame sequences with V and J called. Missing clones are a known gap in these copies; in checked studies unresolved V genes cover under half, and the rest lacks a known reason. From that table come the V and J calls and clone size; the DNA was used to work out D and trimming. For this sample the table gives around 820 clones, of which less than 55% were detected only once. Jointly, the top ten make up about 24% of the sample.

Taken in light of the paper, the label for this sample means: CMVpp65/IE-1-reactive T cells enriched by IFNgamma capture and expanded in vitro. For approximately 6 hours, PBMCs were stimulated with overlapping CMV pp65 and IE-1 peptide pools, with each pool at 0.5 ug/ml. IFNgamma-producing CMV-stimulated cells were positively selected with the IFNgamma Secretion Assay-Cell Enrichment and Detection Kit (Miltenyi Biotec). For around three weeks, enriched IFNgamma+ cells were cultured with irradiated autologous feeders along with either IL-7/IL-15 or IL-2. To provide enough cells for different cell sorting steps, buffy coats were used from about 15% of the 19 healthy donors. Biocoll density gradient centrifugation was the method used to isolate peripheral blood mononuclear cells. The buffy coats from healthy donors came from DRK. This sample was taken from a study of T cell therapy product for transplant patients (dated 2019 in TCRdb). Some background on the complete study: In Berlin, Germany, the wider healthy donor group was made up of around 19 individuals (approximately ten male and 9 female) aged roughly 22 to 85 years. Using CMV as the model virus, the study developed a next-generation autologous adoptive antiviral T-cell product for immunosuppressed solid organ transplant patients. The expansion media contained either IL-7 and IL-15 at about 9.8 ng/ml or IL-2 at around 50 U/ml. To assess clonal composition, the researchers compared the TCRbeta repertoires of CMV-specific T-cell products that were either rapamycin-treated or untreated, with both kinds coming from the same donors. TCRbeta repertoire analysis of rapamycin-treated and untreated products involved n = 3 healthy donors. General conclusions and limits of the study: Paired products from the same donor had many clones in common, while repertoires from different donors did not overlap. Compared with untreated products, rapamycin-treated products had a more diverse, less clonal TCRbeta repertoire and more distinct clones. The top 10 clones covered roughly 65% of the repertoire in rapamycin-treated products versus 90% to 95% in untreated products. The authors suggested that increased clonal diversity in Rapa-TCPs may reflect survival of low-frequency clones and preferential expansion of central memory T cells.

CDR1 and CDR2, per the germline V gene, are MDHEN and SYDVKM. Spanning cysteine to phenylalanine, the CDR3 consists of 14 amino acids. Solely the CDR3 DNA is kept, with 42 bases framed from the first base. The trim is 7 bases for V and 2 bases for J, with a gap of 13 bases between the germline ends. This TCR derives from an adult in good health. The chain uses TRBV28 and TRBJ2-3; the D gene cannot be resolved beyond TRBD1 or TRBD2, each matching 5 bases. Sequences were obtained from a sorted cell population cultured from PBMCs. The CDR3 region has the sequence CASIKGTITDTQYF. The DNA sequence reads TGTGCCAGCATAAAGGGGACCATCACAGATACGCAGTATTTT.